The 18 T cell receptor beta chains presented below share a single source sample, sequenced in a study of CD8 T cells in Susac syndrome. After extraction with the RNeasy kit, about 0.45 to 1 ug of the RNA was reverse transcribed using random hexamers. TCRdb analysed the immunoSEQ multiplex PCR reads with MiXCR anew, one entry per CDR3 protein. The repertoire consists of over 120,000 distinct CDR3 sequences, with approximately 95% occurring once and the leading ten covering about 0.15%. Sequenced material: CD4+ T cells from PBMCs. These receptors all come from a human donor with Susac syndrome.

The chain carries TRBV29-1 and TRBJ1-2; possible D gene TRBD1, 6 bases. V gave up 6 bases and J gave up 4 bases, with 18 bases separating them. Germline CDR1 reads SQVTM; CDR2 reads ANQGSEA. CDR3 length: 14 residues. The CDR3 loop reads CSVSPSGVIYGYTF. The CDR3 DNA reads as TGCAGCGTATCGCCCTCAGGGGTCATCTATGGCTACACCTTC.

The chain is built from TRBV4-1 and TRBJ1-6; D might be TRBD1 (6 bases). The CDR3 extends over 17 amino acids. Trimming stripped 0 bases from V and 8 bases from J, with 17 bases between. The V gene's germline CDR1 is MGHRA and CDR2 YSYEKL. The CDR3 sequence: CASSQDLRRGLDSPLHF. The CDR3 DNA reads TGCGCCAGCAGCCAAGATCTTCGGAGGGGGTTGGATTCACCCCTCCACTTT.

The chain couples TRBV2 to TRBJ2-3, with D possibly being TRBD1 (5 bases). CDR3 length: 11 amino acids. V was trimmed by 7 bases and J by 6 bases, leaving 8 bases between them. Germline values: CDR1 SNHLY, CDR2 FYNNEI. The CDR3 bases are TGTGCCAGCAAGGGGTGGGATACGCAGTATTTT. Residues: CASKGWDTQYF.

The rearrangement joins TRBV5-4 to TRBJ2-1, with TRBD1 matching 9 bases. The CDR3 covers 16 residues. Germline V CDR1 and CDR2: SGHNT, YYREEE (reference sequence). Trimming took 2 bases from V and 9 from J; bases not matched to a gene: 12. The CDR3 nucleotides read TGTGCCAGCAGCTTAAGCCCGGGACAGGGTGCTGGTGAGCAGTTCTTC. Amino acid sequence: CASSLSPGQGAGEQFF. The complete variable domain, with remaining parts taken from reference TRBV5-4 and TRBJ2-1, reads ETGVTQSPTHLIKTRGQQVTLRCSSQSGHNTVSWYQQALGQGPQFIFQYYREEENGRGNFPPRFSGLQFPNYSSELNVNALELDDSALYLCASSLSPGQGAGEQFFGPGTRLTVL.

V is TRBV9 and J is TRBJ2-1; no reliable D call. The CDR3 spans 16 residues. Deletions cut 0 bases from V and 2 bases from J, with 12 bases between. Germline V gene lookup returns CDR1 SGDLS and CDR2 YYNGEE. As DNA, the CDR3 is TGTGCCAGCAGCGTAGCTGAGTCAGGAACCTACAATGAGCAGTTCTTC. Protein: CASSVAESGTYNEQFF.

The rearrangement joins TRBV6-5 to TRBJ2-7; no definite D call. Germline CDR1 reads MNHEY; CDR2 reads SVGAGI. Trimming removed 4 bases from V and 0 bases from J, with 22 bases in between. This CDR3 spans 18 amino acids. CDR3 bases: TGTGCCAGCAGTTTCGATCCCATTGCGGCTCGAATCTCCTACGAGCAGTACTTC. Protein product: CASSFDPIAARISYEQYF.

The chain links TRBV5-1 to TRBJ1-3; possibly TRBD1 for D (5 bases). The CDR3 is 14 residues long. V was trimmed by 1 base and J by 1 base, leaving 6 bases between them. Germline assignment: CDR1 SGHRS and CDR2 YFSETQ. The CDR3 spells CASSLWGSGNTIYF. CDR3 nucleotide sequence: TGCGCCAGCAGCTTGTGGGGGTCTGGAAACACCATATATTTT.

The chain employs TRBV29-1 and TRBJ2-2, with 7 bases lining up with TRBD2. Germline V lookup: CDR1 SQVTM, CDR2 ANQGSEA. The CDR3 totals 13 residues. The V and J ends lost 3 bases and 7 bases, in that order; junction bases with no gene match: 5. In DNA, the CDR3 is TGCAGCGTTGATGAGGGAGGGCACGGGGAGCTGTTTTTT. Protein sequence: CSVDEGGHGELFF.

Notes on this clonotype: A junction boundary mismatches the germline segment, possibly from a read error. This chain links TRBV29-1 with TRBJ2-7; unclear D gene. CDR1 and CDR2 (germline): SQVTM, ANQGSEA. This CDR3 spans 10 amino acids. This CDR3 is CSVDSWGSPF. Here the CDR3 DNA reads TGCAGCGTTGACTCTTGGGGTTCTCCTTTC.

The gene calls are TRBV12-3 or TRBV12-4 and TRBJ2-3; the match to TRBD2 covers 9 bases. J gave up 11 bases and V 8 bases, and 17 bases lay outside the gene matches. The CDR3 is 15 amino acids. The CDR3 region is CASESWLAGRGEQYF. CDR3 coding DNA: TGTGCCAGCGAATCCTGGCTAGCGGGGAGAGGAGAGCAGTATTTT.

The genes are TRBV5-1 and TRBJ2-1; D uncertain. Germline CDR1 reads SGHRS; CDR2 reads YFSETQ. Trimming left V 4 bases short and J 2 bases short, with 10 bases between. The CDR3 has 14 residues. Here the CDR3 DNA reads TGCGCCAGCAGCCCCGACTCTCCCTACAATGAGCAGTTCTTC. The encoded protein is CASSPDSPYNEQFF.

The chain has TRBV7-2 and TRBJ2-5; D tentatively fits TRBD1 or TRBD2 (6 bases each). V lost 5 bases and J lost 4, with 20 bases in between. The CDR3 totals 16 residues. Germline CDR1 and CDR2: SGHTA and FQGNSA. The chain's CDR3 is CASSAYGGRRSETQYF. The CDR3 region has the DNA TGTGCCAGCAGCGCATATGGGGGGCGCAGATCAGAGACCCAGTACTTC. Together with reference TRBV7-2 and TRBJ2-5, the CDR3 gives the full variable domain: GAGVSQSPSNKVTEKGKDVELRCDPISGHTALYWYRQSLGQGLEFLIYFQGNSAPDKSGLPSDRFSAERTGGSVSTLTIQRTQQEDSAVYLCASSAYGGRRSETQYFGPGTRLLVL.

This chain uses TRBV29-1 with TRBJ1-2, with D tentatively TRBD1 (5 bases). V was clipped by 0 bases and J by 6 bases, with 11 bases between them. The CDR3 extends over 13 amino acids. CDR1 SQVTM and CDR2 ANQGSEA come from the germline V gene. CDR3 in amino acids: CSVEDPPGNGYTF. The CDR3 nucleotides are TGCAGCGTTGAAGACCCCCCAGGGAATGGCTACACCTTC.

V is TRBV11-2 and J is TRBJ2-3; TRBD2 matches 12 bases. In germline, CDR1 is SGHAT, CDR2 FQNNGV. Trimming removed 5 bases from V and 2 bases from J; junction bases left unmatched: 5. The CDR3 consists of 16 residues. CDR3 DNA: TGTGCCAGCAGCCGACTAGCGGGGGAGATCACAGATACGCAGTATTTT. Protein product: CASSRLAGEITDTQYF.

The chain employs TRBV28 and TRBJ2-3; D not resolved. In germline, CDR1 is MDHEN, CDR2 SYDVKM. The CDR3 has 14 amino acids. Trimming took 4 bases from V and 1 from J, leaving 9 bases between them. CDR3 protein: CASSSPLGTDTQYF. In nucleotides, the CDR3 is TGTGCCAGCAGTTCCCCGCTCGGCACAGATACGCAGTATTTT.

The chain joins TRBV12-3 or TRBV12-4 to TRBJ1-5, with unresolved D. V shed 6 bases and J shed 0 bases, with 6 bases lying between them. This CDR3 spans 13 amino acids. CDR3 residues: CASRSDSNQPQHF. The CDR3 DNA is TGTGCCAGCAGGTCCGATAGCAATCAGCCCCAGCATTTT.

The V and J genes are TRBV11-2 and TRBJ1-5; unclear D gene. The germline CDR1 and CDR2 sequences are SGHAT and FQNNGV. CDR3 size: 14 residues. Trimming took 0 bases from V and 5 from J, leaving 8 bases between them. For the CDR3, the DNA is TGTGCCAGCAGCTTAGATCACACCGATCAGCCCCAGCATTTT. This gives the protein CASSLDHTDQPQHF.

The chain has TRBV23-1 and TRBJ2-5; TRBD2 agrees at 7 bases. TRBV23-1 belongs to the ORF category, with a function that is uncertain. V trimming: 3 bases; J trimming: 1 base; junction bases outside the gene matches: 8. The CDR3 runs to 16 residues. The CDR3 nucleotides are TGCGCCAGCAGTCAGGGAGGGCAAGGCGGCCAAGAGACCCAGTACTTC. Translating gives CASSQGGQGGQETQYF.